The clone carrying this T cell receptor beta chain has only one observation. Its antigen is unidentified. These data belong to a study of vaccination effects on CD4 cells after COVID-19. Study results and limitations: Clones of infection and vaccine origin contracted markedly late after vaccination. Nearly all vaccine-induced clones in healthy recipients recognized only SARS-CoV-2.

Antigen-specific CD4+ T cells were first expanded with viral peptide pools by the ViraFEST assay and only then sequenced. The authors isolated CD4+ T cells after nine to eleven days of culture. The study found no prior SARS-CoV-2 infection in the vaccine recipients, who tested negative for nucleocapsid antibodies. Wells containing approximately 2 million PBMC each were cultured with about 9.4 IU/ml IL-2 and approximately 10 ug/ml peptides. The protocol was immunoSEQ multiplex PCR, while the TCRdb copy is restricted to in-frame clones and leaves out a portion. Of some 22,000 clones listed, approximately 64% are singletons. The sample in question was CD4+ T cells from PBMCs cultured with HCoV-OC43 spike peptides, obtained before COVID-19 vaccination. The subset was: HCoV-OC43 spike overlapping peptide pool stimulation. The source of this sequence is a human donor who received a COVID-19 vaccine.

The CDR3, as DNA: TGTGCCAGCAGCCCGGGACAAAGCGGGAGCACAGATACGCAGTATTTT. This codes for CASSPGQSGSTDTQYF. This sequence joins TRBV11-3 and TRBJ2-3, with D perhaps TRBD1 or TRBD2 (6 bases each). V was cut by 5 bases and J by 0 bases, with 15 bases left in between. This CDR3 is 16 amino acids long. CDR1 and CDR2 (germline): SGHNT, YENEEA.